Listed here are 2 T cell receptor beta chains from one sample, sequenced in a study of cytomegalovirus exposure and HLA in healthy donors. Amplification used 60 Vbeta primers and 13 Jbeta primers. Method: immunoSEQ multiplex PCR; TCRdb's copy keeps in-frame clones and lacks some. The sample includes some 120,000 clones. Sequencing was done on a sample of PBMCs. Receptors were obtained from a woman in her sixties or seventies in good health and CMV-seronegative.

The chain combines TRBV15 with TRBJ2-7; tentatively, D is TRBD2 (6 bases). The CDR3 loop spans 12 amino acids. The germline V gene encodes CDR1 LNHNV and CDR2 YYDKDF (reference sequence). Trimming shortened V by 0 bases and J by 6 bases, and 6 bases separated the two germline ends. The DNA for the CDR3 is TGTGCCACCAGCAGAGAGGGGGGCGAGCAGTACTTC. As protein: CATSREGGEQYF.

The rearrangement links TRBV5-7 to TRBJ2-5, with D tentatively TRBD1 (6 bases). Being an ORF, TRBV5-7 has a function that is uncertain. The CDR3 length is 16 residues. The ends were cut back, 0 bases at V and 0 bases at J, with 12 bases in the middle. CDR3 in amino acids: CASSLVGGRNQETQYF. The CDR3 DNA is TGTGCCAGCAGCTTGGTAGGGGGAAGAAACCAAGAGACCCAGTACTTC.